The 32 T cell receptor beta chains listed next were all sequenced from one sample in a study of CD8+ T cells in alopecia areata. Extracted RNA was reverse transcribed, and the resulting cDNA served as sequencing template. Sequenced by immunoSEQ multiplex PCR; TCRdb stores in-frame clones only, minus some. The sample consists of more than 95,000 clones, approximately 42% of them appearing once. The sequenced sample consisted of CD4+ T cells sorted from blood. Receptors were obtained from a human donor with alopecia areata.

As DNA, the CDR3 is TGCAGCGTTGAATGGGGGGCGGCCTACAATGAGCAGTTCTTC. This codes for CSVEWGAAYNEQFF. The genes are TRBV29-1 and TRBJ2-1, with D perhaps given as TRBD1 or TRBD2 (6 bases each). Per the germline V gene, CDR1 is SQVTM and CDR2 is ANQGSEA. Trimming removed 2 bases from V and 2 bases from J, with 10 bases in between. The CDR3 length is 14 residues.

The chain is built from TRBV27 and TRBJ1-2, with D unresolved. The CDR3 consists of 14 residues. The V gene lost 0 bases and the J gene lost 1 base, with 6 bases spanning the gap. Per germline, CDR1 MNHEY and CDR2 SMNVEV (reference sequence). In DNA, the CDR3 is TGTGCCAGCAGTTTATCGGTCAGTAACTATGGCTACACCTTC. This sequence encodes CASSLSVSNYGYTF.

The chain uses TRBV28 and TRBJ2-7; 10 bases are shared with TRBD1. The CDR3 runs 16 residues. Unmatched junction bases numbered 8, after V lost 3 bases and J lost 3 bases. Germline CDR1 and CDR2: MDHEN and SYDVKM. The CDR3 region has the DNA TGTGCCAGCAGTTTCCCTTGGGGGACAGGGGACTACGAGCAGTACTTC. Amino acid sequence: CASSFPWGTGDYEQYF. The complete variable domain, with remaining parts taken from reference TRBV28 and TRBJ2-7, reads DVKVTQSSRYLVKRTGEKVFLECVQDMDHENMFWYRQDPGLGLRLIYFSYDVKMKEKGDIPEGYSVSREKKERFSLILESASTNQTSMYLCASSFPWGTGDYEQYFGPGTRLTVT.

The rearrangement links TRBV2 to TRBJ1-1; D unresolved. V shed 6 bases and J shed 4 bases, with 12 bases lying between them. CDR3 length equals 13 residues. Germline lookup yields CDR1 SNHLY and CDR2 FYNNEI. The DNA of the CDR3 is TGTGCCAGCAGCCTACAGAAGATCACTGAAGCTTTCTTT. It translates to CASSLQKITEAFF.

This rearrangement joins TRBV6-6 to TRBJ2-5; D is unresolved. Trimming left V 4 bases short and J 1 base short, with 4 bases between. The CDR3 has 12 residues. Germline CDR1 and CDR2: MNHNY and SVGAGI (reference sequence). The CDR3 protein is CASSSTQETQYF. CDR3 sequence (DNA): TGTGCCAGCAGTTCCACCCAAGAGACCCAGTACTTC.

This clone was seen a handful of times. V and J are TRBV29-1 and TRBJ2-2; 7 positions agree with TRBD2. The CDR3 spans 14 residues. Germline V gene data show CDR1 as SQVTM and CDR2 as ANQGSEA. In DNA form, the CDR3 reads TGCAGTGGGGGAGGGCAGGGGAACACCGGGGAGCTGTTTTTT. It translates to CSGGGQGNTGELFF.

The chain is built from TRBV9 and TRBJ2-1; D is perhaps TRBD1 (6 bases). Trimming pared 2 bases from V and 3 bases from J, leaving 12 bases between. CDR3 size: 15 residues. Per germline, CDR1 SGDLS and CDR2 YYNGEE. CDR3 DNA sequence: TGTGCCAGCAGCGTCGGGCACAGGGACTACAATGAGCAGTTCTTC. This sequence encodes CASSVGHRDYNEQFF.

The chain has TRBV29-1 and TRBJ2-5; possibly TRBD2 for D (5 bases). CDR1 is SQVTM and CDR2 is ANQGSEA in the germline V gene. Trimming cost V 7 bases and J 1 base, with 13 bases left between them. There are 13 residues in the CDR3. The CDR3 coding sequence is TGCAGCGGGCGGGCAGGAGCCCAAGAGACCCAGTACTTC. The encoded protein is CSGRAGAQETQYF.

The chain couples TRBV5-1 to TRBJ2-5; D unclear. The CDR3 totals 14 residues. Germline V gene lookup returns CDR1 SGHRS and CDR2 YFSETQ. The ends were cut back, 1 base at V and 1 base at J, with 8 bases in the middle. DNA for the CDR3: TGCGCCAGCAGCTTGTGGTCTACCCAAGAGACCCAGTACTTC. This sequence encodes CASSLWSTQETQYF.

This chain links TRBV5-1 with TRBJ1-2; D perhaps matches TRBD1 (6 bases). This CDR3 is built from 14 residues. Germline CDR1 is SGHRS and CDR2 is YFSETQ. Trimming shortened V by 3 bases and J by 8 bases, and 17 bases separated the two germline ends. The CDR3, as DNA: TGCGCCAGCAGCTCACTACAGGGAGAAGGGGGCTACACCTTC. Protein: CASSSLQGEGGYTF.

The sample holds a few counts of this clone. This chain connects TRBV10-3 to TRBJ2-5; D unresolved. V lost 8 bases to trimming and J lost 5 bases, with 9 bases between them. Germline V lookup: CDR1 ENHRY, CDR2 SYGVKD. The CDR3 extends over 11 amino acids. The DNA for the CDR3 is TGTGCCATCTCCCTCGGGGAGACCCAGTACTTC. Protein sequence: CAISLGETQYF.

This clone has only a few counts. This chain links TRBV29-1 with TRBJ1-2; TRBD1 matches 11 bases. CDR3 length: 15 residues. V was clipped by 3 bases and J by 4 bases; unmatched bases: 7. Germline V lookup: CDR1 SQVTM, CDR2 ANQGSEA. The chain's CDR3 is CSVDGTGGSFYGYTF. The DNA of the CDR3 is TGCAGCGTTGATGGGACAGGGGGGTCGTTCTATGGCTACACCTTC.

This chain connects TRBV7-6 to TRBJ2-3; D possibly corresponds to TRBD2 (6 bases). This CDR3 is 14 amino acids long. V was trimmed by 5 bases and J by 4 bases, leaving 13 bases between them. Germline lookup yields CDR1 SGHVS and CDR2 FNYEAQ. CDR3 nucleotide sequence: TGTGCCAGCAGCCCGACTAGTTTCGCAGATACGCAGTATTTT. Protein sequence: CASSPTSFADTQYF.

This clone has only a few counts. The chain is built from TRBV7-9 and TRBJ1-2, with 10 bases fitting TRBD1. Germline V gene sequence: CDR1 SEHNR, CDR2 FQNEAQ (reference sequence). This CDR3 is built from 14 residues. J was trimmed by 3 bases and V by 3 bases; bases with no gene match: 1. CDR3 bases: TGTGCCAGCAGCTTCGGGACAGGGGACTATGGCTACACCTTC. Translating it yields CASSFGTGDYGYTF.

The CDR3 nucleotides read TGTGCCTGGAGTTCCGGACTAGCGGGCGCCTACGAGCAGTACTTC. Its translation: CAWSSGLAGAYEQYF. The V and J genes are TRBV30 and TRBJ2-7; 11 bases fit TRBD2. Germline CDR1 GTSNPN, CDR2 SVGIG (reference sequence). There are 15 residues in the CDR3. Trimming took 2 bases from V and 2 from J; bases not matched to a gene: 5.

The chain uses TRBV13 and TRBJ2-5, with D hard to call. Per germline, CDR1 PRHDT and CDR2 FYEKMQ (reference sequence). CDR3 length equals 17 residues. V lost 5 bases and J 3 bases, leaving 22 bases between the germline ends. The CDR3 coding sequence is TGTGCCAGCAGCCAGTCCCAACGCGGACCCGAGAAAGAGACCCAGTACTTC. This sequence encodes CASSQSQRGPEKETQYF.

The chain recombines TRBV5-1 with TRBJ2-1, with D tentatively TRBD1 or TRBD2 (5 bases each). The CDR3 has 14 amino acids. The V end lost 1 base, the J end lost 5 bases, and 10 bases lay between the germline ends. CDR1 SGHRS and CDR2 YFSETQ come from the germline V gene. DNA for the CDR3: TGCGCCAGCAGCTTGTGGGACCAAGACAATGAGCAGTTCTTC. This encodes CASSLWDQDNEQFF.

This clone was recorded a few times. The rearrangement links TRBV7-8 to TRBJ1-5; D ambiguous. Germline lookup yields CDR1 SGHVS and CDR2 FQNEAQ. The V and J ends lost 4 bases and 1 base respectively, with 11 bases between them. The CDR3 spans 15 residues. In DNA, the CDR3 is TGTGCCAGCAGCTCTCGGGCTTGGAGCAATCAGCCCCAGCATTTT. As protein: CASSSRAWSNQPQHF. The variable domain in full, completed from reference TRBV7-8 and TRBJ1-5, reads GAGVSQSPRYKVAKRGQDVALRCDPISGHVSLFWYQQALGQGPEFLTYFQNEAQLDKSGLPSDRFFAERPEGSVSTLKIQRTQQEDSAVYLCASSSRAWSNQPQHFGDGTRLSIL.

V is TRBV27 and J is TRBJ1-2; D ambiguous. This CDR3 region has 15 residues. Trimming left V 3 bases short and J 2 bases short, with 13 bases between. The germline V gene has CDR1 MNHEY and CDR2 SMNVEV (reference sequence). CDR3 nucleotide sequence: TGTGCCAGCAGTTTCTCCCGGAGGCAGAACTATGGCTACACCTTC. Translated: CASSFSRRQNYGYTF.

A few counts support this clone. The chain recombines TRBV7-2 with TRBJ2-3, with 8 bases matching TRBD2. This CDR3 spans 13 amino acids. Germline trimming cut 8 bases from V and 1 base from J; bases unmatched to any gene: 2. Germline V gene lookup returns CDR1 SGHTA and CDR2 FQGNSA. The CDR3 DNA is TGTGCCAGCCCCGGGGGGGGCACAGATACGCAGTATTTT. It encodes CASPGGGTDTQYF.

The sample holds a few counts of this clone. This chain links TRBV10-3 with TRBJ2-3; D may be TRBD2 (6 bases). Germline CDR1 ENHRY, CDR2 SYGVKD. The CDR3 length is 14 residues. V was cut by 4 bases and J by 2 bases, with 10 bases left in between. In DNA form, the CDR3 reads TGTGCCATCAGTGGGACTAATATCACAGATACGCAGTATTTT. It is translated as CAISGTNITDTQYF.

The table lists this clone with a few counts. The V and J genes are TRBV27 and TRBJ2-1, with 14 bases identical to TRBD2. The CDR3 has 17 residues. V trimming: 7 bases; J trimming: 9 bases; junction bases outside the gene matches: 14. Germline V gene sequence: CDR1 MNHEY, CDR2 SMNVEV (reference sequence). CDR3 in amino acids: CASKGLGRLAGGREQFF. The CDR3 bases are TGTGCCAGCAAAGGGTTGGGGCGACTAGCGGGGGGGCGTGAGCAGTTCTTC.

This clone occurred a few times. CDR3 region: CASSFAGRELFF. DNA for the CDR3: TGTGCCAGCAGCTTCGCAGGGAGAGAGCTGTTTTTT. The chain carries TRBV11-2 and TRBJ2-2; D may correspond to TRBD1 or TRBD2 (5 bases each). This CDR3 has 12 residues. Germline V CDR1 and CDR2: SGHAT, FQNNGV. Trimming shortened V by 3 bases and J by 11 bases, and 10 bases separated the two germline ends.

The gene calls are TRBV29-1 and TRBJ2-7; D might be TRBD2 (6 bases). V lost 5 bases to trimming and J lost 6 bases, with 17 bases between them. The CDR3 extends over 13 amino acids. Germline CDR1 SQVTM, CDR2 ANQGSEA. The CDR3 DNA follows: TGCAGCGTTCAAACTAGCCTCTCGCGCGAGCAGTACTTC. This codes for CSVQTSLSREQYF.

This CDR3 is CAWSVQSADTQYF. Written as DNA, the CDR3 is TGTGCCTGGAGTGTACAATCAGCAGATACGCAGTATTTT. The chain carries TRBV30 and TRBJ2-3, with D unclear. The length of the CDR3 is 13 residues. CDR1 is GTSNPN and CDR2 is SVGIG in the germline V gene (reference sequence). Between the trimmed V and J ends, which lost 0 bases and 4 bases, there was a span of 8 bases.

This CDR3 reads CASSLPTSSYEQYF. For the CDR3, the DNA is TGCGCCAGCAGCTTGCCGACTAGCTCCTACGAGCAGTACTTC. This chain joins TRBV5-1 and TRBJ2-7; D perhaps matches TRBD2 (6 bases). This CDR3 is built from 14 residues. Germline V CDR1 and CDR2: SGHRS, YFSETQ. The V end was cut by 1 base, the J end by 0 bases, with 8 bases between.

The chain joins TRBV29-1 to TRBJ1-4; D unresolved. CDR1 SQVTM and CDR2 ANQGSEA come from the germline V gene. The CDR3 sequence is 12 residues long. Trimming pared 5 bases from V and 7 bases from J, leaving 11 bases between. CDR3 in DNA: TGCAGCGTTTGGGAGACGATTGAAAAACTGTTTTTT. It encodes CSVWETIEKLFF.

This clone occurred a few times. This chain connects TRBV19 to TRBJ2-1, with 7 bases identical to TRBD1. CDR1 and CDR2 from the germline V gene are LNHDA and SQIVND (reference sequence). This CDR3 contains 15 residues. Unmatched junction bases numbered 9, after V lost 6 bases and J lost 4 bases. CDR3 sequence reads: CASSIQGKTYNEQFF. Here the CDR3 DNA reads TGTGCCAGTAGCATACAGGGGAAGACATACAATGAGCAGTTCTTC.

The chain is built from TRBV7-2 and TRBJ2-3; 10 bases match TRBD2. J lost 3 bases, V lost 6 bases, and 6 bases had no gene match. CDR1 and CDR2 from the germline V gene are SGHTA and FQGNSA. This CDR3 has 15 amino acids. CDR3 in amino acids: CASSAGTSATDTQYF. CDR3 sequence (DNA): TGTGCCAGCAGTGCCGGGACTAGCGCGACAGATACGCAGTATTTT.

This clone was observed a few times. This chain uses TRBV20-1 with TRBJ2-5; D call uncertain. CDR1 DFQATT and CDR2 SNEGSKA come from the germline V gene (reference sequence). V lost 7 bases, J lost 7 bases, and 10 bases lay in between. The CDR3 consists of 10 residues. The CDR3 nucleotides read TGCAGTGGAGATATGGGGACCCAGTACTTC. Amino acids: CSGDMGTQYF.

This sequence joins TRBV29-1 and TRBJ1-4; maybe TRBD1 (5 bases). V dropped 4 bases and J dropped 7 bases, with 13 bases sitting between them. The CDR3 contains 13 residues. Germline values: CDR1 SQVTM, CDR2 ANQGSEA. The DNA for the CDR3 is TGCAGCGTTGCAGGGTTCGGGAGTGAAAAACTGTTTTTT. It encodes CSVAGFGSEKLFF.

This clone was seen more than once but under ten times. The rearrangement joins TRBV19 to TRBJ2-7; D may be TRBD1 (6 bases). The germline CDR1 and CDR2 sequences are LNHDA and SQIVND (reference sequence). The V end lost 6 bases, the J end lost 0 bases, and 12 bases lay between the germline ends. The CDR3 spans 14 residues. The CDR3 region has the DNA TGTGCCAGTAGCCTCCGGGACAACTCCTACGAGCAGTACTTC. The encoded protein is CASSLRDNSYEQYF.